The 18 T cell receptor beta chains given below trace back to one sample, sequenced in a study of blood T cell repertoires in COVID-19 (dated by TCRdb to about 2020). Libraries were prepared through the immunoSEQ multiplex PCR assay. The table comes from immuneACCESS by way of TCRdb, which keeps in-frame sequences with V and J called. Part of the clones is missing from these tables; in studies checked, under half for an unresolved V gene and the rest for unknown reasons. The sample records around 100,000 clones, roughly four fifths of which are singletons. The ten biggest clones cover roughly 8.2% of the sample. Sequenced input: peripheral blood. These receptors were obtained from an older man with acute or convalescent COVID-19.

The CDR3 nucleotides read TGTGCCAGCAGCGACCGACAGGGGGCCCACGAGCAGTACTTC. Its protein product is CASSDRQGAHEQYF. This chain joins TRBV7-2 and TRBJ2-7; 10 bases are a match to TRBD1. This CDR3 comprises 14 residues. The J segment lost 5 bases and the V segment lost 5 bases, leaving 6 bases of the junction unmatched. In germline, CDR1 is SGHTA, CDR2 FQGNSA.

The CDR3 DNA reads TGTGCCAGCAGTTTAAGATCTAGCGGCGCCCCTTTGAACACCTACAATGAGCAGTTCTTC. Translated: CASSLRSSGAPLNTYNEQFF. The chain uses TRBV27 and TRBJ2-1; 7 bases map to TRBD2. V dropped 2 bases and J dropped 2; count of bases not matched to a gene: 18. CDR1 and CDR2 (germline): MNHEY, SMNVEV (reference sequence). The CDR3 has 20 residues.

The gene calls are TRBV28 and TRBJ2-2, with D tentatively TRBD2 (6 bases). This CDR3 comprises 15 residues. The germline CDR1 and CDR2 sequences are MDHEN and SYDVKM. The V end lost 2 bases, the J end lost 2 bases, and 9 bases lay between the germline ends. Written as DNA, the CDR3 is TGTGCCAGCAGTTTAGCGGGGAAAAACACCGGGGAGCTGTTTTTT. It translates to CASSLAGKNTGELFF.

The rearrangement links TRBV5-1 to TRBJ2-2; 15 nucleotides align to TRBD2. Germline V gene lookup returns CDR1 SGHRS and CDR2 YFSETQ. This CDR3 contains 18 residues. V shed 6 bases and J 5 bases; nucleotides not matched to a gene: 11. The CDR3: CASKARTSGRARTGELFF. The CDR3 bases are TGCGCCAGCAAGGCGAGGACTAGCGGGAGGGCCCGAACCGGGGAGCTGTTTTTT.

This clone turned up a few times. The chain uses TRBV4-1 and TRBJ1-3; 8 nucleotides match TRBD1. This CDR3 comprises 15 residues. Trimming removed 4 bases from V and 6 bases from J; junction bases left unmatched: 8. Germline V CDR1 and CDR2: MGHRA, YSYEKL. CDR3 DNA: TGCGCCAGCAGCCTGGCGACAGGGGTGACAAACACCATATATTTT. This encodes CASSLATGVTNTIYF.

The chain joins TRBV28 to TRBJ2-5; weak D call: TRBD1 (7 bases). Germline lookup yields CDR1 MDHEN and CDR2 SYDVKM. Trimming pared 5 bases from V and 0 bases from J, leaving 13 bases between. The CDR3 has 15 amino acids. The CDR3 sequence is CASSPPGGYQETQYF. CDR3 coding DNA: TGTGCCAGCAGTCCTCCAGGGGGGTACCAAGAGACCCAGTACTTC.

This chain uses TRBV10-3 with TRBJ1-3; 10 bases align to TRBD1. Trimming cost V 3 bases and J 2 bases; bases outside gene matches: 7. The CDR3 has 17 residues. The germline V gene encodes CDR1 ENHRY and CDR2 SYGVKD. Here the CDR3 reads CAISDPGTGATGNTIYF. CDR3 nucleotides: TGTGCCATCAGTGATCCCGGGACAGGGGCTACTGGAAACACCATATATTTT.

This chain joins TRBV5-4 and TRBJ2-7, with TRBD2 identical over 7 bases. Trimming removed 7 bases from V and 7 bases from J; junction bases left unmatched: 14. This CDR3 spans 14 amino acids. Germline V gene data show CDR1 as SGHNT and CDR2 as YYREEE (reference sequence). The CDR3 here is CASSEGGTPGEQYF. Written as DNA, the CDR3 is TGTGCCAGCTCAGAGGGAGGGACTCCGGGGGAGCAGTACTTC.

The CDR3: CASSFRVDPRSEQYF. The CDR3 DNA follows: TGCGCCAGCAGCTTCCGGGTCGATCCCCGATCCGAGCAGTACTTC. J is TRBJ2-7 and V is TRBV5-1, with D unclear. Germline CDR1 SGHRS, CDR2 YFSETQ. Trimming pared 2 bases from V and 6 bases from J, leaving 18 bases between. CDR3 length: 15 residues.

The CDR3 reads CASSYTQGAWNGYTF. As DNA, the CDR3 is TGTGCCAGCAGTTACACACAGGGGGCATGGAATGGCTACACCTTC. The J gene is TRBJ1-2, the V gene TRBV6-5; 9 nucleotides line up with TRBD1. Looked up from germline, CDR1 is MNHEY and CDR2 is SVGAGI. This CDR3 is built from 15 residues. Trimming took 2 bases from V and 6 from J; bases not matched to a gene: 7.

The rearrangement links TRBV19 to TRBJ2-2; 9 positions match TRBD1. Losses at the gene ends were 4 bases for V and 3 bases for J; bases not matched to a gene: 6. The CDR3 sequence is 16 residues long. Germline lookup yields CDR1 LNHDA and CDR2 SQIVND (reference sequence). CDR3: CASSTSRTGDTGELFF. CDR3 coding DNA: TGTGCCAGTAGTACCTCTAGGACAGGGGACACCGGGGAGCTGTTTTTT.

This rearrangement joins TRBV12-3 or TRBV12-4 to TRBJ2-7, with 7 positions matching TRBD2. J lost 4 bases, V lost 5 bases, and 5 bases had no gene match. CDR3 length: 13 amino acids. The DNA for the CDR3 is TGTGCCAGCAGTGGGGGGGGTCCTTACGAGCAGTACTTC. Amino acids: CASSGGGPYEQYF.

The rearrangement links TRBV5-1 to TRBJ1-4; perhaps TRBD1 as D (6 bases). CDR1 SGHRS and CDR2 YFSETQ come from the germline V gene. V was cut by 2 bases and J by 4 bases, with 18 bases left in between. The CDR3 loop spans 17 amino acids. CDR3 amino acids: CASSLGAGGQDNEKLFF. The CDR3 DNA follows: TGCGCCAGCAGCTTAGGGGCCGGGGGGCAGGATAATGAAAAACTGTTTTTT.

V and J are TRBV18 and TRBJ1-6; 9 nucleotides agree with TRBD1. The CDR3 is 15 residues long. V gave up 1 base and J gave up 8 bases; unmatched junction bases: 3. Germline V gives CDR1 KGHSH, CDR2 LQKENI. The CDR3 sequence: CASSPRDRVDSPLHF. The CDR3 DNA reads TGTGCCAGCTCACCACGGGACAGGGTTGATTCACCCCTCCACTTT.

The V and J genes are TRBV7-2 and TRBJ1-1; D is perhaps TRBD1 (5 bases). V dropped 5 bases and J dropped 0 bases, with 13 bases sitting between them. The CDR3 extends over 15 amino acids. The germline V gene encodes CDR1 SGHTA and CDR2 FQGNSA. CDR3 coding DNA: TGTGCCAGCAGCGACCCTAGGGGCATGAACACTGAAGCTTTCTTT. Translating it yields CASSDPRGMNTEAFF.

This chain connects TRBV5-6 to TRBJ1-2; D gene ambiguous. The CDR3 has 14 residues. Trimming pared 1 base from V and 3 bases from J, leaving 10 bases between. Per germline, CDR1 SGHDT and CDR2 YYEEEE. In DNA, the CDR3 is TGTGCCAGCAGCTTGATGGCCAGTCACTATGGCTACACCTTC. This gives the protein CASSLMASHYGYTF.

V is TRBV5-1 and J is TRBJ1-3; 7 bases are a match to TRBD1. This CDR3 contains 17 residues. Trimming removed 4 bases from V and 1 base from J; junction bases left unmatched: 11. Germline loops: CDR1 SGHRS, CDR2 YFSETQ. The CDR3 sequence: CASSPRQGPLSGNTIYF. The DNA for the CDR3 is TGCGCCAGCAGCCCCCGACAGGGCCCTCTATCTGGAAACACCATATATTTT.

V is TRBV2 and J is TRBJ1-6, with TRBD1 as a possible D gene (5 bases). The V end lost 6 bases, the J end lost 6 bases, and 18 bases lay between the germline ends. Germline-derived CDR1 and CDR2 are SNHLY and FYNNEI. This CDR3 contains 16 residues. For the CDR3, the DNA is TGTGCCAGCAGGGAACCCCGGGGGGGAAGTAATTCACCCCTCCACTTT. This sequence encodes CASREPRGGSNSPLHF.